This T cell receptor (beta chain) stems from a study of shared clonotypes between healthy human individuals. Assay used: immunoSEQ multiplex PCR; TCRdb lists only in-frame clones, some missing. Of 2 million to 2.5 million clones listed, roughly 93% are singletons. Overall study results and limits: Deeper or shallower sequencing was expected to change how clonotypes are shared among donors. Relative to memory subsets, naive subsets generally showed larger estimated richness. Enrolling few donors narrowed the genetic and exposure-history diversity that was represented.

All of the donors resided in Nashville, Tennessee, and each was a Caucasian adult. To note about this clone: Its antigen is unknown.

There are 14 residues in the CDR3. Germline assignment: CDR1 KGHSH and CDR2 LQKENI. Losses at the gene ends were 4 bases for V and 4 bases for J; bases not matched to a gene: 3. Sequencing was done on a sample of naive CD4+ T cells from PBMCs. Subset here: CD45RA+ positively selected. This clonotype was sampled from a man in his late teens or twenties in good health. Some clones in this sample may be carry-over from other donors' samples. The chain uses TRBV18 and TRBJ2-7; 11 bases line up with TRBD1. CDR3 sequence (DNA): TGTGCCAGCTCACGGACAGGGGGCTTATACGAGCAGTACTTC. Protein: CASSRTGGLYEQYF.